These T cell receptor beta chains were read from a single sample in a study of OX40 agonist ivuxolimab in advanced cancers. Clones were read by immunoSEQ multiplex PCR, and TCRdb kept only the in-frame ones, dropping some. Of roughly 26,000 clones listed, approximately 90% are singletons. This specimen consisted of CD4+ or CD8+ T cells sorted from blood, obtained in a trial of the OX40 agonist ivuxolimab. The receptors were sampled from an adult with an advanced solid tumor such as melanoma, head and neck, liver or kidney cancer. CDR3s include the opening cysteine and the closing phenylalanine or tryptophan. A D gene is named only where the DNA matches it firmly. Rows may omit the clone size; those that give it use once, few, many or a size class.

J gene: TRBJ2-7; D gene: .; V gene: TRBV10-3; clone size: .; CDR3 protein: CAISAPGSGVYEQYF; CDR3 DNA: TGTGCCATCAGTGCCCCTGGCAGTGGGGTTTACGAGCAGTACTTC
J gene: TRBJ1-2; D gene: TRBD1; V gene: TRBV6-6; clone size: .; CDR3 protein: CASRSPGQGAGYGYTF; CDR3 DNA: TGTGCCAGCAGGTCACCGGGACAGGGGGCGGGCTATGGCTACACCTTC
J gene: TRBJ2-5; D gene: .; V gene: TRBV28; clone size: .; CDR3 protein: CASSNIQRQETQYF; CDR3 DNA: TGTGCCAGCAGCAATATTCAGAGGCAAGAGACCCAGTACTTC
J gene: TRBJ2-3; D gene: TRBD2; V gene: TRBV19; clone size: .; CDR3 protein: CASSIPSGSRTDTQYF; CDR3 DNA: TGTGCCAGTAGTATTCCCAGCGGGAGTAGGACAGATACGCAGTATTTT
J gene: TRBJ1-4; D gene: TRBD1; V gene: TRBV6-5; clone size: .; CDR3 protein: CASNSGGQPYEKLFF; CDR3 DNA: TGTGCCAGCAACTCCGGGGGACAGCCCTATGAAAAACTGTTTTTT
J gene: TRBJ2-6; D gene: .; V gene: TRBV7-8; clone size: .; CDR3 protein: CASSLERAGANVLTF; CDR3 DNA: TGTGCCAGCAGCTTGGAAAGGGCTGGGGCCAACGTCCTGACTTTC
J gene: TRBJ2-2; D gene: .; V gene: TRBV15; clone size: once; CDR3 protein: CATSRDRDSNTGELFF; CDR3 DNA: TGTGCCACCAGCAGAGATCGGGACTCTAACACCGGGGAGCTGTTTTTT
J gene: TRBJ1-1; D gene: .; V gene: TRBV19; clone size: .; CDR3 protein: CASSTATRGNTEAFF; CDR3 DNA: TGTGCCAGTAGTACGGCGACAAGGGGTAACACTGAAGCTTTCTTT
J gene: TRBJ2-4; D gene: .; V gene: TRBV15; clone size: .; CDR3 protein: CATSRDFRGGEGNIQYF; CDR3 DNA: TGTGCCACCAGCAGAGATTTTCGAGGAGGGGAAGGGAACATTCAGTACTTC
J gene: TRBJ2-5; D gene: TRBD1; V gene: TRBV29-1; clone size: .; CDR3 protein: CSVEQQGELETQYF; CDR3 DNA: TGCAGCGTTGAACAACAGGGGGAGTTGGAGACCCAGTACTTC
J gene: TRBJ2-1; D gene: TRBD2; V gene: TRBV7-9; clone size: .; CDR3 protein: CASRLTGLVADEQFF; CDR3 DNA: TGTGCCAGCAGGCTGACGGGACTAGTTGCCGATGAGCAGTTCTTC
J gene: TRBJ2-1; D gene: TRBD1; V gene: TRBV10-3; clone size: .; CDR3 protein: CAISRTGPYNEQFF; CDR3 DNA: TGTGCCATTTCAAGGACAGGGCCCTACAATGAGCAGTTCTTC
J gene: TRBJ1-5; D gene: .; V gene: TRBV6-5; clone size: once; CDR3 protein: CASSYSPYNQPQHF; CDR3 DNA: TGTGCCAGCAGTTACTCGCCCTACAATCAGCCCCAGCATTTT
J gene: TRBJ1-1; D gene: .; V gene: TRBV19; clone size: once; CDR3 protein: CASSIAQVRGEAFF; CDR3 DNA: TGTGCCAGTAGTATAGCCCAGGTCAGGGGTGAAGCTTTCTTT